The 30 T cell receptor beta chains presented below share a single source sample, sequenced in a study of T-cell memory formation after mild COVID-19. MiXCR, applied by TCRdb to the 5' RACE reads, yields one record per CDR3 protein. The sample has about 390,000 distinct CDR3 sequences, over 20% seen once. Sequenced input: PBMCs or a T cell subset sorted from them (not recorded which). The origin of the receptors is an adult woman who had mild COVID-19 (a few samples of this study predate the infection). Cell type and time point are not known.

The sample holds a few counts of this clonotype. The chain carries TRBV10-3 and TRBJ2-3; D is ambiguous. V shed 5 bases and J shed 4 bases, with 13 bases lying between them. CDR1 is ENHRY, CDR2 SYGVKD, per germline. This CDR3 has 14 residues. The CDR3 DNA is TGTGCCATCAGTCCCCACACGGGCCCAGATACGCAGTATTTT. Protein product: CAISPHTGPDTQYF.

The chain links TRBV20-1 to TRBJ2-4, with D tentatively TRBD1 (6 bases). The V gene lost 6 bases and the J gene lost 0 bases, with 12 bases spanning the gap. The CDR3 consists of 14 residues. From germline, CDR1 is DFQATT and CDR2 SNEGSKA (reference sequence). The CDR3 here is CSAADRRAKNIQYF. The CDR3, as DNA: TGCAGTGCAGCCGACAGGCGAGCCAAAAACATTCAGTACTTC.

This clonotype appeared a few times. This rearrangement joins TRBV7-2 to TRBJ2-7; 10 bases match TRBD1. This CDR3 has 16 residues. Germline lookup yields CDR1 SGHTA and CDR2 FQGNSA. After removal of 5 bases from V and 3 bases from J, the junction contained 10 bases not matched to a gene. In DNA, the CDR3 is TGTGCCAGCAGCCGTGATAGGACAGGGGGGATCTACGAGCAGTACTTC. Amino acid sequence: CASSRDRTGGIYEQYF.

The chain carries TRBV6-5 and TRBJ2-5; no firm D call. Germline CDR1 reads MNHEY; CDR2 reads SVGAGI. V dropped 8 bases and J dropped 0 bases, with 19 bases sitting between them. The CDR3 is 16 amino acids. This chain's CDR3 is CASAPAGASYQETQYF. CDR3 DNA: TGTGCCAGCGCCCCCGCCGGCGCTTCGTACCAAGAGACCCAGTACTTC.

The J gene is TRBJ2-3, the V gene TRBV7-9; 9 bases fit TRBD2. V was pared by 1 base and J by 0 bases, with 8 bases of the junction left unmatched. Per germline, CDR1 SEHNR and CDR2 FQNEAQ (reference sequence). The CDR3 consists of 18 residues. This CDR3 is CASSLGGRLAASTDTQYF. Written as DNA, the CDR3 is TGTGCCAGCAGCTTAGGAGGTCGACTAGCGGCAAGCACAGATACGCAGTATTTT.

The gene calls are TRBV7-3 and TRBJ2-1; the D gene is possibly TRBD1 (6 bases). Trimming stripped 5 bases from V and 9 bases from J, with 11 bases between. The CDR3 spans 12 residues. Germline V gives CDR1 SGHTA, CDR2 FQGTGA. The CDR3 region is CASSPGTSEQFF. CDR3 DNA: TGTGCCAGCAGCCCAGGGACAAGTGAGCAGTTCTTC.

This clonotype was recorded many times. The V gene is TRBV5-1, the J gene TRBJ1-2, with 7 bases aligning to TRBD1. The CDR3 is made up of 13 amino acids. CDR1 is SGHRS and CDR2 is YFSETQ in the germline V gene. With 0 bases clipped from V and 8 bases from J, the junction kept 4 bases outside the gene matches. The CDR3 region has the DNA TGCGCCAGCAGCTTGGATAGGGGGCGAGGCTACACCTTC. This translates into CASSLDRGRGYTF.

The gene calls are TRBV24-1 and TRBJ1-2, with D unclear. V lost 9 bases, J lost 5 bases, and 6 bases lay in between. The CDR3 totals 10 residues. Germline-derived CDR1 and CDR2 are KGHDR and SFDVKD. The CDR3 sequence is CATQEYGYTF. The CDR3 coding sequence is TGTGCCACCCAGGAGTATGGCTACACCTTC.

This clonotype showed up many times. This sequence joins TRBV7-9 and TRBJ2-7; TRBD2 agrees at 11 bases. Trimming at V came to 1 base and at J to 2 bases, leaving 1 base not matched to a gene. Germline V gives CDR1 SEHNR, CDR2 FQNEAQ (reference sequence). The CDR3 covers 15 residues. The CDR3 coding sequence is TGTGCCAGCAGCTTAGTAGCGGGAGGGACCTACGAGCAGTACTTC. This sequence encodes CASSLVAGGTYEQYF.

This clonotype was detected a few times. The chain couples TRBV27 to TRBJ1-1, with a tentative D call TRBD1 (5 bases). The germline V gene encodes CDR1 MNHEY and CDR2 SMNVEV (reference sequence). CDR3 size: 13 residues. V lost 2 bases and J 8 bases, leaving 12 bases between the germline ends. DNA of the CDR3: TGTGCCAGCAGTTTACGGCGGGGCCGCGAAGCTTTCTTT. This sequence encodes CASSLRRGREAFF.

The chain uses TRBV5-1 and TRBJ2-7, with D perhaps TRBD1 or TRBD2 (5 bases each). The V end was cut by 4 bases, the J end by 6 bases, with 17 bases between. The CDR3 runs 14 residues. CDR1 is SGHRS and CDR2 is YFSETQ in the germline V gene. For the CDR3, the DNA is TGCGCCAGCAGCCCCGGGGCTAGCCGACGCGAGCAGTACTTC. This translates into CASSPGASRREQYF.

This clonotype was detected many times. The rearrangement uses TRBV7-2 and TRBJ2-3, with D unclear. This CDR3 region has 12 residues. Trimming removed 5 bases from V and 2 bases from J, with 5 bases in between. Per germline, CDR1 SGHTA and CDR2 FQGNSA. CDR3 sequence (DNA): TGTGCCAGCAGCGGTGACACAGATACGCAGTATTTT. Protein product: CASSGDTDTQYF.

This clonotype was detected a few times. The chain couples TRBV7-6 to TRBJ2-7, with D perhaps TRBD1 or TRBD2 (7 bases each). V lost 1 base, J lost 5 bases, and 15 bases lay in between. The CDR3 spans 15 residues. The V gene's germline CDR1 is SGHVS and CDR2 FNYEAQ. The CDR3 sequence is CASSLGRGGSDEQYF. The CDR3 DNA reads as TGTGCCAGCAGCTTAGGCAGGGGGGGTTCCGACGAGCAGTACTTC.

There are a few counts of this clonotype. The chain couples TRBV7-6 to TRBJ2-1; 12 bases map to TRBD1. CDR1 is SGHVS, CDR2 FNYEAQ, per germline. The CDR3 runs 16 residues. With 3 bases clipped from V and 8 bases from J, the junction kept 8 bases outside the gene matches. The CDR3 reads CASSLSGTGGSYEQFF. The CDR3 DNA is TGTGCCAGCAGCTTGTCCGGGACAGGGGGCTCCTATGAGCAGTTCTTC.

A few counts support this clonotype. The CDR3, as DNA: TGCGCCAGCAGCCCGACCCAGACAGGGAGCTACGAGCAGTACTTC. Translation: CASSPTQTGSYEQYF. J is TRBJ2-7 and V is TRBV4-1; 7 bases fit TRBD1. The germline V gene encodes CDR1 MGHRA and CDR2 YSYEKL. CDR3 length equals 15 residues. Trimming took 4 bases from V and 3 from J; bases not matched to a gene: 9.

The rearrangement links TRBV18 to TRBJ2-5; no clear D. V lost 3 bases and J 3 bases, leaving 8 bases between the germline ends. The CDR3 sequence is 13 residues long. Germline assignment: CDR1 KGHSH and CDR2 LQKENI. This CDR3 is CASSPRAEETQYF. CDR3 nucleotides: TGTGCCAGCTCACCTCGGGCAGAAGAGACCCAGTACTTC.

There are a few counts of this clonotype. This chain links TRBV7-2 with TRBJ2-1; TRBD1 is a possible D gene (6 bases). CDR3 length equals 16 residues. Looked up from germline, CDR1 is SGHTA and CDR2 is FQGNSA. The V and J ends lost 3 bases and 0 bases respectively, with 12 bases between them. This CDR3 reads CASSFPGTPSYNEQFF. CDR3 nucleotide sequence: TGTGCCAGCAGCTTTCCGGGGACACCCTCCTACAATGAGCAGTTCTTC.

The chain uses TRBV20-1 and TRBJ1-2; TRBD1 is a possible D gene (5 bases). This CDR3 contains 14 residues. CDR1 and CDR2 from the germline V gene are DFQATT and SNEGSKA (reference sequence). Trimming left V 3 bases short and J 1 base short, with 12 bases between. The CDR3 DNA reads as TGCAGTGCTAGCGGGGCAGGGTTTAACTATGGCTACACCTTC. The encoded protein is CSASGAGFNYGYTF.

The V gene is TRBV24-1, the J gene TRBJ2-1; a weak D match, TRBD2 (5 bases). This CDR3 has 16 amino acids. Per the germline V gene, CDR1 is KGHDR and CDR2 is SFDVKD. V lost 3 bases and J 0 bases, leaving 11 bases between the germline ends. The CDR3 DNA reads TGTGCCACCAGTGATGACGGGGAGAGCTCCTACAATGAGCAGTTCTTC. Its protein product is CATSDDGESSYNEQFF.

This clonotype turned up a few times. The gene calls are TRBV7-2 and TRBJ2-7, with 8 positions matching TRBD2. Per the germline V gene, CDR1 is SGHTA and CDR2 is FQGNSA. J gave up 7 bases and V 2 bases, and 7 bases lay outside the gene matches. The CDR3 has 14 amino acids. CDR3 in DNA: TGTGCCAGCAGCTTAAGCGGGAGCCAGCTAGAGCAGTACTTC. Residues: CASSLSGSQLEQYF.

Ten or more counts support this clonotype. The V and J genes are TRBV5-1 and TRBJ2-7, with D perhaps matching TRBD2 (5 bases). Germline V CDR1 and CDR2: SGHRS, YFSETQ. The CDR3 covers 13 residues. The ends were cut back, 5 bases at V and 3 bases at J, with 12 bases in the middle. The CDR3 loop reads CASRSGGNYEQYF. Here the CDR3 DNA reads TGCGCCAGCAGGAGCGGTGGAAACTACGAGCAGTACTTC.

The chain's CDR3 is CSVNKQGPGEQYF. CDR3 DNA: TGCAGCGTTAACAAACAGGGGCCGGGGGAGCAGTACTTC. The chain uses TRBV29-1 and TRBJ2-7, with 7 bases matching TRBD1. Germline trimming cut 5 bases from V and 7 bases from J; bases unmatched to any gene: 11. Germline lookup yields CDR1 SQVTM and CDR2 ANQGSEA. The CDR3 has 13 amino acids.

About this clonotype itself: The junction shows a germline mismatch at one end, possibly a read error. The chain carries TRBV7-6 and TRBJ2-7; no firm D call. The CDR3 consists of 14 residues. CDR1 SGHVS and CDR2 FNYEAQ come from the germline V gene. The CDR3 sequence: CASSLGGNSYEQCF. The DNA of the CDR3 is TGTGCCAGCAGCTTAGGGGGAAACTCCTACGAGCAGTGCTTC.

The chain combines TRBV7-2 with TRBJ1-2, with TRBD1 matching over 8 bases. V gave up 4 bases and J gave up 4 bases; unmatched junction bases: 8. Germline V lookup: CDR1 SGHTA, CDR2 FQGNSA. This CDR3 region has 15 residues. CDR3: CASSSPDRGGYGYTF. The CDR3 DNA follows: TGTGCCAGCAGCTCGCCAGACAGGGGTGGCTATGGCTACACCTTC.

The chain uses TRBV6-2 or TRBV6-3 and TRBJ2-7; 15 bases fit TRBD2. The germline V gene has CDR1 MNHEY and CDR2 SVGEGT. V was clipped by 7 bases and J by 6 bases; unmatched bases: 13. The CDR3 contains 17 residues. CDR3: CASTDLPGLAGGREQYF. Here the CDR3 DNA reads TGTGCCAGCACCGATCTTCCGGGACTAGCGGGAGGCCGCGAGCAGTACTTC.

The CDR3, as DNA: TGTGCCAGCAGCTTGGGTGGGAGGGCTGGAGATACGCAGTATTTT. It is translated as CASSLGGRAGDTQYF. The chain employs TRBV5-4 and TRBJ2-3; TRBD2 aligns across 7 bases. There are 15 residues in the CDR3. Losses at the gene ends were 0 bases for V and 5 bases for J; bases not matched to a gene: 6. Germline values: CDR1 SGHNT, CDR2 YYREEE (reference sequence).

V usage is TRBV5-1 and J usage is TRBJ1-1, with D maybe TRBD1 (6 bases). Germline CDR1 SGHRS, CDR2 YFSETQ. This CDR3 contains 16 residues. V gave up 3 bases and J gave up 2 bases, with 17 bases separating them. CDR3 nucleotide sequence: TGCGCCAGCAGCTCGGGAGACAGGCGAGGAAACACTGAAGCTTTCTTT. Encoded protein: CASSSGDRRGNTEAFF. Supplemented by reference TRBV5-1 and TRBJ1-1, the full variable domain reads KAGVTQTPRYLIKTRGQQVTLSCSPISGHRSVSWYQQTPGQGLQFLFEYFSETQRNKGNFPGRFSGRQFSNSRSEMNVSTLELGDSALYLCASSSGDRRGNTEAFFGQGTRLTVV.

The V and J genes are TRBV7-6 and TRBJ2-3; D remains unclear. This CDR3 has 15 residues. Germline V gene lookup returns CDR1 SGHVS and CDR2 FNYEAQ. The V gene lost 5 bases and the J gene lost 3 bases, with 15 bases spanning the gap. The CDR3 reads CASSPLGGETDTQYF. CDR3 nucleotides: TGTGCCAGCAGCCCCCTTGGCGGCGAAACAGATACGCAGTATTTT.

The rearrangement joins TRBV19 to TRBJ1-6, with a tentative D call TRBD1 (5 bases). The V gene lost 5 bases and the J gene lost 8 bases, with 7 bases spanning the gap. Germline CDR1 reads LNHDA; CDR2 reads SQIVND (reference sequence). This CDR3 is built from 12 residues. The CDR3 sequence: CASSGRDSPLHF. The CDR3 nucleotides are TGTGCCAGTAGTGGCAGGGATTCACCCCTCCACTTT.

This sequence joins TRBV6-4 and TRBJ1-2; perhaps TRBD1 as D (6 bases). The CDR3 loop spans 14 amino acids. The germline gives CDR1 MRHNA, CDR2 SNTAGT. V lost 3 bases, J lost 5 bases, and 13 bases lay in between. CDR3 nucleotide sequence: TGTGCCAGCAGTGAGGGCAGGGGAGGATATGGCTACACCTTC. Translation: CASSEGRGGYGYTF.